The present T cell receptor (beta chain) was sequenced within a study of blood T cell repertoires in COVID-19. All exposed participants met a person with COVID-19 within 2 weeks before entering the study. Germline loops: CDR1 KGHSH, CDR2 LQKENI. V lost 3 bases and J 10 bases, leaving 15 bases between the germline ends. This CDR3 has 13 residues. Generated by immunoSEQ multiplex PCR, the TCRdb table keeps only in-frame clones and is missing some. Of hundreds of thousands of clones listed, under 90% are singletons. The chain recombines TRBV18 with TRBJ2-5; possible D gene TRBD1, 6 bases. The sequencing sample was made of PBMCs or T cells enriched from blood (not recorded which). This TCR was recovered from a woman aged 45-60 years who had been exposed to COVID-19. The CDR3 protein is CASSPPDSLNQYF. For the CDR3, the DNA is TGTGCCAGCTCACCCCCGGACAGCCTTAACCAGTACTTC.